Shown below are 25 T cell receptor beta chains from a single sample sequenced in a study of T cell changes during pregnancy in multiple sclerosis. The protocol was immunoSEQ multiplex PCR, while the TCRdb copy is restricted to in-frame clones and leaves out a portion. In the table there are roughly 59,000 clones, 93% of which are singletons. The sequencing here drew on CD4+ T cells from peripheral blood mononuclear cells, taken before pregnancy. These receptors all come from a female donor with multiple sclerosis, enrolled in a pregnancy study.

This chain links TRBV6-5 with TRBJ1-2; D is perhaps TRBD1 (6 bases). The CDR3 has 14 amino acids. V was pared by 0 bases and J by 8 bases, with 13 bases between. Germline V gene sequence: CDR1 MNHEY, CDR2 SVGAGI. The CDR3 spells CASSYSGAPSGYTF. The CDR3 DNA reads as TGTGCCAGCAGTTACTCGGGGGCCCCATCAGGCTACACCTTC.

The chain employs TRBV7-9 and TRBJ1-2; 7 positions match TRBD1. The ends lost 3 bases at V and 3 bases at J; junction bases unmatched: 4. The CDR3 extends over 14 amino acids. Germline-derived CDR1 and CDR2 are SEHNR and FQNEAQ (reference sequence). The chain's CDR3 is CASSFAGGDYGYTF. In DNA, the CDR3 is TGTGCCAGCAGCTTTGCAGGGGGTGACTATGGCTACACCTTC.

The chain is built from TRBV19 and TRBJ1-5; D is possibly TRBD1 (6 bases). Trimming cost V 5 bases and J 4 bases, with 12 bases left between them. The CDR3 loop spans 14 amino acids. Germline lookup yields CDR1 LNHDA and CDR2 SQIVND (reference sequence). The CDR3 region has the DNA TGTGCCAGTAGTGTGGGGGCGCGGAATCAGCCCCAGCATTTT. This sequence encodes CASSVGARNQPQHF.

V usage is TRBV19 and J usage is TRBJ2-1, with D possibly matching TRBD1 (6 bases). With 7 bases removed from V and 9 bases from J, the gap between germline ends came to 16 bases. CDR1 is LNHDA, CDR2 SQIVND, per germline (reference sequence). The CDR3 sequence is 13 residues long. The CDR3 bases are TGTGCCAGTATCCCCCCAGGGGAACGTGAGCAGTTCTTC. Protein: CASIPPGEREQFF. The variable domain in full, with the rest retrieved from reference TRBV19 and TRBJ2-1, is DGGITQSPKYLFRKEGQNVTLSCEQNLNHDAMYWYRQDPGQGLRLIYYSQIVNDFQKGDIAEGYSVSREKKESFPLTVTSAQKNPTAFYLCASIPPGEREQFFGPGTRLTVL.

The V and J genes are TRBV28 and TRBJ1-1, with unresolved D. The V end lost 5 bases, the J end lost 4 bases, and 26 bases lay between the germline ends. Germline values: CDR1 MDHEN, CDR2 SYDVKM. This CDR3 has 18 amino acids. The CDR3 protein is CASSPLIPTSLRVTEAFF. The CDR3 DNA reads as TGTGCCAGCAGTCCCCTTATCCCGACATCTTTGAGAGTCACTGAAGCTTTCTTT.

This clone showed up just once. In DNA form, the CDR3 reads TGTGCCAGTAGTATAATGAGGGCAACTAATGAAAAACTGTTTTTT. Its protein product is CASSIMRATNEKLFF. The chain has TRBV19 and TRBJ1-4; D remains unclear. The CDR3 is 15 residues long. V gave up 2 bases and J gave up 0 bases, with 7 bases separating them. CDR1 is LNHDA and CDR2 is SQIVND in the germline V gene (reference sequence).

The V and J genes are TRBV13 and TRBJ2-7; D is possibly TRBD1 (5 bases). The CDR3 is made up of 16 amino acids. V lost 6 bases and J 5 bases, leaving 23 bases between the germline ends. Per the germline V gene, CDR1 is PRHDT and CDR2 is FYEKMQ (reference sequence). This chain's CDR3 is CASSPGPDGATHEQYF. The DNA for the CDR3 is TGTGCCAGCAGTCCTGGACCGGATGGGGCTACCCACGAGCAGTACTTC.

The chain couples TRBV12-2 to TRBJ2-7; whether TRBD2, the table's D call, matches the DNA was not checked. TRBV12-2 is a pseudogene locus. This CDR3 has 20 amino acids. The CDR3, as DNA: TGTGCAAGTCGCTTAGCCCAAAAGCGAGCGGGAAAGACCCCCTCCTACGAGCAGTACTTC. Encoded protein: CASRLAQKRAGKTPSYEQYF.

V and J are TRBV7-6 and TRBJ2-7; D not resolved. Germline CDR1 is SGHVS and CDR2 is FNYEAQ. With 5 bases removed from V and 3 bases from J, the gap between germline ends came to 26 bases. This CDR3 region has 18 residues. DNA for the CDR3: TGTGCCAGCAGCCTGGGTAGTACCGGAGCTGGGTCTCTCTACGAGCAGTACTTC. It specifies CASSLGSTGAGSLYEQYF.

Written as DNA, the CDR3 is TGTGCCAGCAGCGAAAGCGGGACGACGTGGGATGAGCAGTTCTTC. This codes for CASSESGTTWDEQFF. V gene TRBV6-5 combines with J gene TRBJ2-1; 7 nucleotides line up with TRBD2. Germline V CDR1 and CDR2: MNHEY, SVGAGI. This CDR3 is built from 15 residues. The V segment lost 6 bases and the J segment 8 bases; nucleotides outside the gene matches: 13.

The gene calls are TRBV9 and TRBJ2-7; 10 nucleotides align to TRBD2. This CDR3 spans 13 amino acids. From germline, CDR1 is SGDLS and CDR2 YYNGEE. V lost 7 bases, J lost 6 bases, and 7 bases stayed unmatched. CDR3 sequence (DNA): TGTGCCAGCGGGACTAGCGAACCCAGCGAGCAGTACTTC. Amino acid sequence: CASGTSEPSEQYF.

This chain uses TRBV19 with TRBJ2-3, with 8 positions matching TRBD2. CDR3 size: 14 residues. Looked up from germline, CDR1 is LNHDA and CDR2 is SQIVND (reference sequence). The J segment lost 6 bases and the V segment lost 6 bases, leaving 8 bases of the junction unmatched. Here the CDR3 reads CASRRSGSGDTQYF. CDR3 bases: TGTGCCAGTAGGAGAAGCGGGAGTGGGGATACGCAGTATTTT.

The table lists this clone with a few counts. CDR3 region: CSVRVTLAKNIQYF. For the CDR3, the DNA is TGCAGCGTTCGAGTTACGTTAGCCAAAAACATTCAGTACTTC. This chain uses TRBV29-1 with TRBJ2-4; D gene uncertain. Germline assignment: CDR1 SQVTM and CDR2 ANQGSEA. The CDR3 runs to 14 residues. Trimming pared 5 bases from V and 0 bases from J, leaving 11 bases between.

This clone showed up just a few times. The gene calls are TRBV28 and TRBJ1-2; no reliable D call. Looked up from germline, CDR1 is MDHEN and CDR2 is SYDVKM. The CDR3 extends over 14 amino acids. V lost 2 bases to trimming and J lost 6 bases, with 13 bases between them. The CDR3 DNA is TGTGCCAGCAGTTTAGATCAGCGGCCCGATGGCTACACCTTC. It is translated as CASSLDQRPDGYTF.

The chain has TRBV7-3 and TRBJ2-3, with 14 bases lining up with TRBD2. The CDR3 covers 15 residues. Germline CDR1 and CDR2: SGHTA and FQGTGA. V dropped 2 bases and J dropped 5; count of bases not matched to a gene: 0. CDR3 in amino acids: CASSLGTSGRDTQYF. CDR3 nucleotide sequence: TGTGCCAGCAGCTTAGGGACTAGCGGGAGAGATACGCAGTATTTT.

The genes are TRBV29-1 and TRBJ1-1, with D possibly matching TRBD1 (5 bases). V was pared by 4 bases and J by 5 bases, with 11 bases between. Germline CDR1 is SQVTM and CDR2 is ANQGSEA. CDR3 length: 12 residues. The CDR3 sequence: CSVVAGNTEAFF. DNA for the CDR3: TGCAGCGTTGTGGCAGGGAATACTGAAGCTTTCTTT.

The chain couples TRBV19 to TRBJ2-1; 9 positions agree with TRBD2. Germline V gene data show CDR1 as LNHDA and CDR2 as SQIVND (reference sequence). This CDR3 has 18 amino acids. The trim removed 7 bases at V and 6 bases at J, leaving 19 bases unmatched. The CDR3 here is CASTRAELAGPGGNEQFF. DNA of the CDR3: TGTGCCAGTACCAGGGCGGAACTAGCGGGCCCCGGGGGCAATGAGCAGTTCTTC.

V is TRBV21-1 and J is TRBJ2-5; the table's D call TRBD2 went unverified against the DNA. TRBV21-1 is reported as a pseudogene. The CDR3 contains 16 residues. CDR3: CASSKEDSGRSETQYF. The CDR3 DNA is TGTGCCAGCAGCAAAGAGGATAGCGGGAGATCGGAGACCCAGTACTTC.

The CDR3 DNA is TGTGCCAGCAGCTTAACGGGAACCTACGAGCAGTACTTC. Translated, it gives CASSLTGTYEQYF. The rearrangement uses TRBV5-4 and TRBJ2-7, with D possibly TRBD2 on 5 matching bases. The length of the CDR3 is 13 residues. Per germline, CDR1 SGHNT and CDR2 YYREEE (reference sequence). The ends were cut back, 2 bases at V and 2 bases at J, with 8 bases in the middle.

The chain carries TRBV19 and TRBJ2-3; TRBD2 aligns across 9 bases. V gave up 4 bases and J gave up 1 base; unmatched junction bases: 6. Germline lookup yields CDR1 LNHDA and CDR2 SQIVND (reference sequence). The CDR3 runs to 16 residues. The CDR3 spells CASSKTAGGGTDTQYF. CDR3 in DNA: TGTGCCAGTAGTAAAACAGCGGGAGGCGGCACAGATACGCAGTATTTT.

V gene TRBV5-4 combines with J gene TRBJ2-1; 8 nucleotides line up with TRBD2. The V gene end was trimmed by 2 bases and the J gene end by 6 bases; junction bases not matched to a gene: 1. The V gene's germline CDR1 is SGHNT and CDR2 YYREEE (reference sequence). The CDR3 sequence is 13 residues long. The DNA for the CDR3 is TGTGCCAGCAGCTTTACTAGCGGCAATGAGCAGTTCTTC. This gives the protein CASSFTSGNEQFF.

This clone was observed a single time. The chain recombines TRBV29-1 with TRBJ2-3; D possibly corresponds to TRBD1 (6 bases). The germline V and J ends were trimmed by 7 bases and 4 bases, with 21 bases remaining between them. CDR1 and CDR2 from the germline V gene are SQVTM and ANQGSEA. The CDR3 spans 15 residues. The CDR3 loop reads CSGQPGQGIPDTQYF. The CDR3 nucleotides are TGCAGCGGCCAACCGGGACAAGGGATCCCAGATACGCAGTATTTT.

The genes are TRBV7-9 and TRBJ2-3; D possibly corresponds to TRBD2 (6 bases). This CDR3 is 18 amino acids long. Germline V gene data show CDR1 as SEHNR and CDR2 as FQNEAQ (reference sequence). The V gene lost 7 bases and the J gene lost 0 bases, with 23 bases spanning the gap. The CDR3, as DNA: TGTGCCAGCAACCAATTTAACGAGGTAGCGGATAGCACAGATACGCAGTATTTT. It specifies CASNQFNEVADSTDTQYF.

V gene TRBV5-8 combines with J gene TRBJ2-3; 8 bases are a match to TRBD2. V lost 6 bases, J lost 2 bases, and 17 bases stayed unmatched. Germline CDR1 reads SGHTS; CDR2 reads YDEGEE. The length of the CDR3 is 18 residues. CDR3 nucleotides: TGTGCCAGCAACCCTCGTTGGGGCGAGCGGGAGTTCACAGATACGCAGTATTTT. Its protein is CASNPRWGEREFTDTQYF.

J is TRBJ2-1 and V is TRBV7-3; perhaps TRBD2 as D (6 bases). CDR3 size: 13 residues. V was cut by 2 bases and J by 12 bases, with 14 bases left in between. Germline assignment: CDR1 SGHTA and CDR2 FQGTGA. The CDR3 DNA reads as TGTGCCAGCAGCTTAGGGTCATCGACTAGGCAGTTCTTC. Protein: CASSLGSSTRQFF.